This T cell receptor (beta chain) was sequenced in a study of beta chain features in type 1 diabetes. Study summary: Patient and healthy donor groups were alike in age, gender and cell yields.

A word on this clone: The antigen is not known.

V gave up 6 bases and J gave up 6 bases, with 11 bases separating them. Germline CDR1 KGHSH, CDR2 LQKENI. There are 12 residues in the CDR3. The study's findings and limits: PCR might favor shorter templates, equally in patients and controls.

Sequenced material consisted of expressed TCRB transcripts (all of the isolated RNA was reverse transcribed). Data came from immunoSEQ multiplex PCR; TCRdb stores just in-frame clones and leaves some out. The sample lists hundreds of thousands of clones, roughly an eighth seen once, with about 0.018% in the top ten. The sample was naive CD4+ T cells from blood. The chain joins TRBV18 to TRBJ1-2; D is perhaps TRBD1 (5 bases). The receptor comes from a man between 18 and 29 years old in good health. CDR3 sequence (DNA): TGTGCCAGCTCCCCGACAGACGATGGCTACACCTTC. This codes for CASSPTDDGYTF.